This passage covers 15 T cell receptor beta chains from one sample sequenced in a study of blood T cell repertoires in COVID-19. Sequencing was performed with immunoSEQ multiplex PCR; in TCRdb, only in-frame clones are kept and a portion is missing. The sample records 300,000 or so clones, 70% to 90% being singletons. Sequencing was done on a sample of PBMCs or T cells enriched from blood (not recorded which). The receptor source for this set is a woman in her thirties or forties with acute COVID-19.

The rearrangement links TRBV6-1 to TRBJ2-7; D is ambiguous. From germline, CDR1 is MNHNS and CDR2 SASEGT. V shed 2 bases and J shed 7 bases, with 9 bases lying between them. There are 12 residues in the CDR3. CDR3 sequence (DNA): TGTGCCAGCAGTGAAACTGGTTTGGAGCAGTACTTC. It yields the protein CASSETGLEQYF.

This clone was seen a handful of times. This chain uses TRBV19 with TRBJ2-3; a possible D gene is TRBD1 (8 bases). Trimming removed 4 bases from V and 4 bases from J, with 21 bases in between. From germline, CDR1 is LNHDA and CDR2 SQIVND (reference sequence). There are 17 residues in the CDR3. CDR3 in DNA: TGTGCCAGTAGTAACATCCGACAGGGGAGGGGGGCAGATACGCAGTATTTT. Its protein product is CASSNIRQGRGADTQYF.

The J gene is TRBJ2-4, the V gene TRBV7-2, with TRBD1 matching 8 bases. Per germline, CDR1 SGHTA and CDR2 FQGNSA. This CDR3 contains 16 residues. The V and J ends lost 5 bases and 2 bases, in that order; junction bases with no gene match: 8. CDR3 amino acids: CASSLRTGLTKNIQYF. The CDR3 DNA reads TGTGCCAGCAGCCTTCGGACAGGGCTGACCAAAAACATTCAGTACTTC.

The V and J genes are TRBV7-2 and TRBJ1-5; 9 bases match TRBD1. There are 15 residues in the CDR3. Germline assignment: CDR1 SGHTA and CDR2 FQGNSA. V was clipped by 6 bases and J by 3 bases; unmatched bases: 6. The CDR3 protein is CASRPTGGVNQPQHF. CDR3 sequence (DNA): TGTGCCAGCAGACCGACAGGGGGTGTCAATCAGCCCCAGCATTTT. Complete variable domain (other parts from reference TRBV7-2 and TRBJ1-5): GAGVSQSPSNKVTEKGKDVELRCDPISGHTALYWYRQSLGQGLEFLIYFQGNSAPDKSGLPSDRFSAERTGGSVSTLTIQRTQQEDSAVYLCASRPTGGVNQPQHFGDGTRLSIL.

The chain recombines TRBV3-1 (or the pseudogene TRBV3-2) with TRBJ2-5, with 9 nucleotides matching TRBD2. Per the germline V gene, CDR1 is LGHDT and CDR2 is YNNKEL (reference sequence). The junction had 6 bases not matched to a gene; V was cut back by 7 bases and J by 3 bases. This CDR3 is built from 14 residues. CDR3 loop: CASNSLAGKETQYF. The CDR3 DNA reads as TGTGCCAGCAACTCCCTAGCGGGAAAAGAGACCCAGTACTTC.

The chain joins TRBV12-3 or TRBV12-4 to TRBJ2-5, with 8 bases that match TRBD2. CDR3 length: 12 residues. J lost 13 bases, V lost 4 bases, and 8 bases had no gene match. The CDR3 is CASSSSAGVPYF. In DNA form, the CDR3 reads TGTGCCAGCAGTTCATCAGCGGGGGTGCCGTACTTC.

This clone was seen more than once but under ten times. V usage is TRBV27 and J usage is TRBJ2-7, with 12 bases matching TRBD2. Germline-derived CDR1 and CDR2 are MNHEY and SMNVEV (reference sequence). V lost 6 bases to trimming and J lost 5 bases; unmatched junction nucleotides: 8. CDR3 length: 15 amino acids. The CDR3 loop is CASRDLTSGSDEQYF. The CDR3 DNA reads as TGTGCCAGCAGAGATTTGACTAGCGGGAGCGACGAGCAGTACTTC.

This chain joins TRBV10-3 and TRBJ2-2, with D possibly being TRBD2 (5 bases). Trimming took off 10 bases at V and 7 bases at J, with 25 bases between the two ends. This CDR3 is built from 16 residues. Germline values: CDR1 ENHRY, CDR2 SYGVKD. The CDR3 protein is CATQAQEGSFGGELFF. The CDR3 DNA is TGTGCCACTCAGGCCCAAGAGGGTTCATTTGGCGGGGAGCTGTTTTTT.

The V gene is TRBV11-1, the J gene TRBJ2-7, with D maybe TRBD1 (6 bases). Germline CDR1 reads SGHAT; CDR2 reads FQDESV (reference sequence). The ends were cut back, 3 bases at V and 3 bases at J, with 15 bases in the middle. The CDR3 length is 15 residues. DNA for the CDR3: TGTGCCAGCAGCTTCTCGAGTCAGGGGAACTACGAGCAGTACTTC. Its translation is CASSFSSQGNYEQYF. The complete variable domain, with remaining parts taken from reference TRBV11-1 and TRBJ2-7, reads EAEVAQSPRYKITEKSQAVAFWCDPISGHATLYWYRQILGQGPELLVQFQDESVVDDSQLPKDRFSAERLKGVDSTLKIQPAELGDSAMYLCASSFSSQGNYEQYFGPGTRLTVT.

J is TRBJ2-7 and V is TRBV7-9; 8 bases map to TRBD2. The V gene's germline CDR1 is SEHNR and CDR2 FQNEAQ (reference sequence). This CDR3 contains 14 residues. The ends lost 5 bases at V and 5 bases at J; junction bases unmatched: 8. The CDR3 reads CASSRTGGANEQYF. The CDR3 nucleotides are TGTGCCAGCAGCCGTACCGGGGGGGCCAACGAGCAGTACTTC.

The V call is TRBV10-3, the J call TRBJ1-5; 12 nucleotides match TRBD1. This CDR3 contains 15 residues. After removal of 2 bases from V and 9 bases from J, the junction contained 5 bases not matched to a gene. Looked up from germline, CDR1 is ENHRY and CDR2 is SYGVKD. The CDR3 bases are TGTGCCATCAGTGAGGTCGGGACAGGGGGCTCGCCCCAGCATTTT. It is translated as CAISEVGTGGSPQHF.

The chain links TRBV4-2 to TRBJ1-2; a possible D gene is TRBD1 (6 bases). V was shortened by 0 bases and J by 0 bases, with 11 bases between the two germline ends. Germline CDR1 and CDR2: LGHNA and YNFKEQ. The CDR3 runs to 16 residues. The DNA for the CDR3 is TGTGCCAGCAGCCAAGATGGGGGGGCGACTAACTATGGCTACACCTTC. This encodes CASSQDGGATNYGYTF.

This clone was seen once. The CDR3 region has the DNA TGTGCCAGCAGTTACTCTGGGGAGTTCACTGAAGCTTTCTTT. This encodes CASSYSGEFTEAFF. The rearrangement links TRBV6-5 to TRBJ1-1; D gene unclear. The V and J ends lost 0 bases and 4 bases respectively, with 9 bases between them. The CDR3 loop spans 14 amino acids. Germline loops: CDR1 MNHEY, CDR2 SVGAGI.

The rearrangement joins TRBV19 to TRBJ1-1; 10 nucleotides line up with TRBD1. There are 14 residues in the CDR3. The V segment lost 5 bases and the J segment 7 bases; nucleotides outside the gene matches: 7. Germline loops: CDR1 LNHDA, CDR2 SQIVND (reference sequence). CDR3: CASSPSGQGGEAFF. The CDR3 nucleotides are TGTGCCAGTAGTCCAAGTGGACAGGGGGGTGAAGCTTTCTTT. The full variable domain, in which reference TRBV19 and TRBJ1-1 provide the parts outside the CDR3, is DGGITQSPKYLFRKEGQNVTLSCEQNLNHDAMYWYRQDPGQGLRLIYYSQIVNDFQKGDIAEGYSVSREKKESFPLTVTSAQKNPTAFYLCASSPSGQGGEAFFGQGTRLTVV.

The chain uses TRBV5-1 and TRBJ2-7, with D possibly matching TRBD2 (6 bases). Germline assignment: CDR1 SGHRS and CDR2 YFSETQ. V was trimmed by 4 bases and J by 2 bases, leaving 13 bases between them. CDR3 size: 14 residues. The DNA for the CDR3 is TGCGCCAGCAGCGGAGCGGGCCCACCCTACGAGCAGTACTTC. Amino acid sequence: CASSGAGPPYEQYF.